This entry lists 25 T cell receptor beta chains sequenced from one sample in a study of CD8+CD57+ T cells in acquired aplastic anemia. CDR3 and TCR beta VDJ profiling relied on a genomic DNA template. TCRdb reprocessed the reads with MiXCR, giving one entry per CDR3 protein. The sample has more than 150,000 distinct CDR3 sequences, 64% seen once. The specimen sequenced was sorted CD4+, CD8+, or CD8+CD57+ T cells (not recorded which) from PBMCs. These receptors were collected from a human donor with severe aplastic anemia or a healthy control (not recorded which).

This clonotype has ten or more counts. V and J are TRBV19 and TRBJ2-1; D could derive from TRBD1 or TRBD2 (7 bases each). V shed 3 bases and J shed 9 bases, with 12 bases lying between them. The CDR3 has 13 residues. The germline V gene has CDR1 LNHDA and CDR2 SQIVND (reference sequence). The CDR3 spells CASSITGEGEQFF. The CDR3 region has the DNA TGTGCCAGTAGTATTACAGGGGAGGGTGAGCAGTTCTTC.

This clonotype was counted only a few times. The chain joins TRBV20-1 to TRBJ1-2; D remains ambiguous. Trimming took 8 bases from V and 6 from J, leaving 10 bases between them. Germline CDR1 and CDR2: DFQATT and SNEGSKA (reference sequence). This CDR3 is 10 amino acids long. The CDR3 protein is CSPEGNGYTF. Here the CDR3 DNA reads TGCAGTCCGGAAGGTAATGGCTACACCTTC.

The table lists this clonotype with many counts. The CDR3 DNA is TGCAGCGTCATCTACAGGGTGATCACAGATACGCAGTATTTT. Translating it yields CSVIYRVITDTQYF. The V gene is TRBV29-1, the J gene TRBJ2-3; D perhaps matches TRBD1 (6 bases). Germline loops: CDR1 SQVTM, CDR2 ANQGSEA. The CDR3 totals 14 residues. Trimming removed 6 bases from V and 2 bases from J, with 15 bases in between.

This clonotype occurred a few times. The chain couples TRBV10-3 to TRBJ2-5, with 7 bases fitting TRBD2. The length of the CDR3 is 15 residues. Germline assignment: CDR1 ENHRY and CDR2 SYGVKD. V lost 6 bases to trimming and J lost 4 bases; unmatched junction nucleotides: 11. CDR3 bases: TGTGCCATCAGGGGACCGGGACTACCAGGAGAGACCCAGTACTTC. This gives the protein CAIRGPGLPGETQYF.

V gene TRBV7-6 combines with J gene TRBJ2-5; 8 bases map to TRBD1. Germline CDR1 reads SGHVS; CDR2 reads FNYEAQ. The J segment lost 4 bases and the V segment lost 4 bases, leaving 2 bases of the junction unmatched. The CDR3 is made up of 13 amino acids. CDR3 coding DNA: TGTGCCAGCAGCTCCGGGACAGGAGAGACCCAGTACTTC. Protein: CASSSGTGETQYF.

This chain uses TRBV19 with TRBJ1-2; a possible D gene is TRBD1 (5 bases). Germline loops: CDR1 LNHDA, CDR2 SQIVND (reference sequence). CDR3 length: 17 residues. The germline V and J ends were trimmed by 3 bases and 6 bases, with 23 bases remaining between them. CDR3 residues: CASSIDGTSGGNNGYTF. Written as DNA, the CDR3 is TGTGCCAGTAGTATTGATGGGACTAGCGGGGGGAACAATGGCTACACCTTC.

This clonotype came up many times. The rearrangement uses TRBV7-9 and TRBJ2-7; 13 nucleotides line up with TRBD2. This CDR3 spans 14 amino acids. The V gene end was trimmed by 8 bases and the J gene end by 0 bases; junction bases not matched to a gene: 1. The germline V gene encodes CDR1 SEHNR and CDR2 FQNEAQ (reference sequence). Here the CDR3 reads CASGLAGVSYEQYF. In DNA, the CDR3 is TGTGCCAGCGGACTAGCGGGGGTCTCCTACGAGCAGTACTTC.

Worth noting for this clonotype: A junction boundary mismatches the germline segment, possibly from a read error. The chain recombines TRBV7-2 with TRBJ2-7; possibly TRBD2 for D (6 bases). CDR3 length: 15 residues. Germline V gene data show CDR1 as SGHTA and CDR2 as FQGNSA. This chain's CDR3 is CAISERAGRPYVQYF. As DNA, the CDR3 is TGTGCCATCAGCGAGAGGGCGGGACGGCCCTACGTGCAGTACTTC.

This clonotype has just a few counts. CDR3 nucleotides: TGCAGTGCTAGGGGTCCGAGGGGGGCGATCACTGAAGCTTTCTTT. It encodes CSARGPRGAITEAFF. The chain carries TRBV20-1 and TRBJ1-1, with a possible D match to TRBD1 (6 bases). The germline V gene encodes CDR1 DFQATT and CDR2 SNEGSKA (reference sequence). This CDR3 is 15 amino acids long. V gave up 3 bases and J gave up 4 bases, with 18 bases separating them.

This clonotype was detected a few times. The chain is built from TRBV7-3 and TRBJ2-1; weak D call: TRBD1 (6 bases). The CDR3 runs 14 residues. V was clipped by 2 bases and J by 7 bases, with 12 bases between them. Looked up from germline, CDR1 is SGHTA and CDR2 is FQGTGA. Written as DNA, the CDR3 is TGTGCCAGCAGCTTAGACGCAGGGGAGAATGAGCAGTTCTTC. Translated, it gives CASSLDAGENEQFF.

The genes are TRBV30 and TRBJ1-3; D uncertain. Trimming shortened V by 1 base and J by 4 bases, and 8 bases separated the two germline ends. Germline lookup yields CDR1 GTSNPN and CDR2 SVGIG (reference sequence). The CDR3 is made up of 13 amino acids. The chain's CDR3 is CAWSGIAGNTIYF. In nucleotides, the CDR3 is TGTGCCTGGAGTGGCATAGCGGGAAACACCATATATTTT.

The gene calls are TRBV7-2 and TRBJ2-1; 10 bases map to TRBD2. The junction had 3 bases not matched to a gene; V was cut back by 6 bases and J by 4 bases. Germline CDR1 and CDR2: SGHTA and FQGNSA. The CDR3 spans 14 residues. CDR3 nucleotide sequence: TGTGCCAGCAGGAAGCGGGAGGGTTACAATGAGCAGTTCTTC. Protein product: CASRKREGYNEQFF.

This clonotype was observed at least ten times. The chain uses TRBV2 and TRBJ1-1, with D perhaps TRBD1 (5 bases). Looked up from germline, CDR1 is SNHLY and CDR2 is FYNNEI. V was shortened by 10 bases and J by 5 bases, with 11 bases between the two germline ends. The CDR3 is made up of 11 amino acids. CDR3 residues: CATLGVTEAFF. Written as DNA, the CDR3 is TGTGCCACATTGGGGGTTACTGAAGCTTTCTTT. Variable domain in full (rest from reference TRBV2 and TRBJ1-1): EPEVTQTPSHQVTQMGQEVILRCVPISNHLYFYWYRQILGQKVEFLVSFYNNEISEKSEIFDDQFSVERPDGSNFTLKIRSTKLEDSAMYFCATLGVTEAFFGQGTRLTVV.

CDR3 in DNA: TGTGCCAGTAGTATGTCACTTAGTAGCAATCAGCCCCAGCATTTT. Translating gives CASSMSLSSNQPQHF. The chain is built from TRBV19 and TRBJ1-5; D not resolved. Germline lookup yields CDR1 LNHDA and CDR2 SQIVND (reference sequence). Trimming removed 3 bases from V and 0 bases from J, with 9 bases in between. The CDR3 extends over 15 amino acids.

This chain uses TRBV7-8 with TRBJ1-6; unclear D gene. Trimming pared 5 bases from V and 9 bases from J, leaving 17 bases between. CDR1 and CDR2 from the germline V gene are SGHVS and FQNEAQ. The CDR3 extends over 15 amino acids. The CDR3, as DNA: TGTGCCAGCAGCCCCAGGTCCGGACCGGGTTCACCCCTCCACTTT. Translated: CASSPRSGPGSPLHF.

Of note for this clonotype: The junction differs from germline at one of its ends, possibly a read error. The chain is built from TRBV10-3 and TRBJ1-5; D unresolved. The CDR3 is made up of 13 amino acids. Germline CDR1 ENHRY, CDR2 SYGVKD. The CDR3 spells CASSFVSNQPQHF. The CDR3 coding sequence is TGTGCCAGCAGTTTTGTTAGCAATCAGCCCCAGCATTTT.

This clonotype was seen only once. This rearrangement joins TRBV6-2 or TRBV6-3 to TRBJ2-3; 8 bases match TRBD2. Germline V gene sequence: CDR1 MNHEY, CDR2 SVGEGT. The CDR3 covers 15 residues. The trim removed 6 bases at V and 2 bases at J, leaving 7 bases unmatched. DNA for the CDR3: TGTGCCAGCAGATTAAGCGGGAGTCACACAGATACGCAGTATTTT. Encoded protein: CASRLSGSHTDTQYF.

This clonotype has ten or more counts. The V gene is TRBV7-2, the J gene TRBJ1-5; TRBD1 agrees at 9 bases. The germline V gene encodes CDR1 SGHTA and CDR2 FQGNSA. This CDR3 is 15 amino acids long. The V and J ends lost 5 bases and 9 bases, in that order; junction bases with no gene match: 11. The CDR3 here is CASSPGGQGMAPQHF. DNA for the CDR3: TGTGCCAGCAGCCCGGGAGGACAGGGGATGGCGCCCCAGCATTTT.

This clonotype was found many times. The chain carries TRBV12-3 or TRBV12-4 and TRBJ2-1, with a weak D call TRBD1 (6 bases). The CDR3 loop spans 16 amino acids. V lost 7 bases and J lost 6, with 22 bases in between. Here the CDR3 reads CASTHFGQLIINEQFF. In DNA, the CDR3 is TGTGCCAGCACCCACTTCGGACAGCTCATAATCAATGAGCAGTTCTTC.

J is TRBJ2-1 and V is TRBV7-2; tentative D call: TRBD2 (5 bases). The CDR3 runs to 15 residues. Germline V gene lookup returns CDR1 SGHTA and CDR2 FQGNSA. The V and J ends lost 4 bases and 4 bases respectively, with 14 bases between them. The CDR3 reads CASSSFTGIYNEQFF. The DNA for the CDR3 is TGTGCCAGCAGCTCTTTCACCGGGATTTACAATGAGCAGTTCTTC.

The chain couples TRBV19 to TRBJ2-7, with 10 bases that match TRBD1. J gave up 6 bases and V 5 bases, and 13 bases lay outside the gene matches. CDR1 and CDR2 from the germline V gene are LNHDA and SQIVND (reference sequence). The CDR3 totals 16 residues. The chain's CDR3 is CASSPRTGTGDSEQYF. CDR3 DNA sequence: TGTGCCAGTAGTCCGCGTACCGGGACAGGGGACTCCGAGCAGTACTTC.

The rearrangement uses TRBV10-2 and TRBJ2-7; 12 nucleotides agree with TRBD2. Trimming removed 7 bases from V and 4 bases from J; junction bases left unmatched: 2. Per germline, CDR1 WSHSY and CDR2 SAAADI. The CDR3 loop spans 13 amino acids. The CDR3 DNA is TGCGCCAGCATACTAGCGGGAGGTTACGAGCAGTACTTC. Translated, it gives CASILAGGYEQYF.

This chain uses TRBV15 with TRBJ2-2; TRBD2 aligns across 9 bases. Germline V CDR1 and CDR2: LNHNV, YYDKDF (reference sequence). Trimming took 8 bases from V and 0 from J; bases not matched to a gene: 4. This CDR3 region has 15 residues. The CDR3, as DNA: TGTGCCACCGATGGGACTAGCCCGAACACCGGGGAGCTGTTTTTT. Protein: CATDGTSPNTGELFF.

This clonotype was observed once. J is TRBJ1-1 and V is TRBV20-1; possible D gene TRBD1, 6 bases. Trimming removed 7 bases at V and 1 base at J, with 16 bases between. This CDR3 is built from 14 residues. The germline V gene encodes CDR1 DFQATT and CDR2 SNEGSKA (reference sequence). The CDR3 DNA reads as TGCAGTGTCGAGGGGGGAGGCAGGAACACTGAAGCTTTCTTT. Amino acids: CSVEGGGRNTEAFF.

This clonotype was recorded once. CDR3 in amino acids: CASSLLQGGNQPQHF. The CDR3 nucleotides read TGTGCCAGCAGCTTGCTACAGGGAGGCAATCAGCCCCAGCATTTT. The J gene is TRBJ1-5, the V gene TRBV5-5, with D possibly being TRBD1 (6 bases). V shed 1 base and J shed 2 bases, with 10 bases lying between them. Germline values: CDR1 SGHKS, CDR2 YYEKEE (reference sequence). This CDR3 has 15 amino acids. Filled out from reference TRBV5-5 and TRBJ1-5, the complete variable domain reads DAGVTQSPTHLIKTRGQQVTLRCSPISGHKSVSWYQQVLGQGPQFIFQYYEKEERGRGNFPDRFSARQFPNYSSELNVNALLLGDSALYLCASSLLQGGNQPQHFGDGTRLSIL.